A single sample gave rise to the 17 T cell receptor beta chains below, sequenced in a study of T cell responses to AZD1222 COVID-19 vaccine. Clones were read by immunoSEQ multiplex PCR, and TCRdb kept only the in-frame ones, dropping some. This sample has around 60,000 clones, with around 82% found just once. The specimen comprised peripheral blood, sampled 28 days after the second AZD1222 dose. The receptor set was obtained from an adult who received the AZD1222 COVID-19 vaccine.

The chain couples TRBV7-9 to TRBJ1-2; weak D call: TRBD1 (5 bases). Germline loops: CDR1 SEHNR, CDR2 FQNEAQ (reference sequence). CDR3 length: 14 residues. Trimming stripped 8 bases from V and 4 bases from J, with 17 bases between. Here the CDR3 DNA reads TGTGCCAGCTCCCGGGGGGTCGATCTCTATGGCTACACCTTC. Encoded protein: CASSRGVDLYGYTF.

The J gene is TRBJ2-2, the V gene TRBV11-2; D gene ambiguous. V gave up 0 bases and J gave up 6 bases, with 11 bases separating them. Germline CDR1 SGHAT, CDR2 FQNNGV. This CDR3 contains 15 residues. This CDR3 is CASSLEPKVPGELFF. CDR3 sequence (DNA): TGTGCCAGCAGCTTAGAACCGAAAGTTCCCGGGGAGCTGTTTTTT.

This chain joins TRBV4-3 and TRBJ1-3, with D uncertain. CDR3 size: 14 residues. Germline-derived CDR1 and CDR2 are LGHNA and YSLEER. V gave up 3 bases and J gave up 5 bases, with 11 bases separating them. CDR3 amino acids: CASSQDRGRNTIYF. CDR3 bases: TGCGCCAGCAGCCAGGACCGTGGAAGAAACACCATATATTTT.

The gene calls are TRBV7-9 and TRBJ2-1; D is uncertain. The CDR3 totals 10 residues. Trimming removed 10 bases at V and 14 bases at J, with 15 bases between. Germline-derived CDR1 and CDR2 are SEHNR and FQNEAQ (reference sequence). CDR3 DNA: TGTGCCACCCTTTATGGTCGGAAGTTCTTC. Protein sequence: CATLYGRKFF.

V usage is TRBV29-1 and J usage is TRBJ2-5; D perhaps matches TRBD1 (6 bases). The V gene lost 0 bases and the J gene lost 2 bases, with 13 bases spanning the gap. The germline V gene has CDR1 SQVTM and CDR2 ANQGSEA. This CDR3 is built from 15 residues. The CDR3 is CSVEDITGQQETQYF. CDR3 nucleotides: TGCAGCGTTGAAGACATCACCGGACAGCAAGAGACCCAGTACTTC.

This chain uses TRBV28 with TRBJ2-3, with 7 bases fitting TRBD2. CDR3 length: 15 residues. V was clipped by 2 bases and J by 1 base; unmatched bases: 3. CDR1 and CDR2 from the germline V gene are MDHEN and SYDVKM. CDR3 bases: TGTGCCAGCAGTTTACAACGGGAGGGCACAGATACGCAGTATTTT. Its protein product is CASSLQREGTDTQYF.

V is TRBV7-9 and J is TRBJ1-1; D is undetermined. The V end was cut by 2 bases, the J end by 1 base, with 5 bases between. The CDR3 contains 13 residues. CDR1 SEHNR and CDR2 FQNEAQ come from the germline V gene (reference sequence). The DNA for the CDR3 is TGTGCCAGCAGCTTAACGCAGAACACTGAAGCTTTCTTT. Its translation is CASSLTQNTEAFF.

The chain uses TRBV5-4 and TRBJ1-3, with D possibly being TRBD1 (6 bases). From germline, CDR1 is SGHNT and CDR2 YYREEE (reference sequence). This CDR3 comprises 14 residues. V was shortened by 0 bases and J by 8 bases, with 12 bases between the two germline ends. The CDR3 reads CASSLGQVLDTIYF. For the CDR3, the DNA is TGTGCCAGCAGCTTGGGACAGGTTTTAGACACCATATATTTT.

This clone was seen a single time. The J gene is TRBJ2-7, the V gene TRBV6-5; TRBD2 matches at 10 bases. The CDR3 is made up of 15 amino acids. The V gene's germline CDR1 is MNHEY and CDR2 SVGAGI. V lost 4 bases to trimming and J lost 4 bases; unmatched junction nucleotides: 7. DNA for the CDR3: TGTGCCAGCAGTTTGACTAGCGGGTTTATTTACGAGCAGTACTTC. Protein product: CASSLTSGFIYEQYF.

This clone has just a few counts. The rearrangement links TRBV7-2 to TRBJ2-7, with 8 nucleotides matching TRBD2. V dropped 5 bases and J dropped 2; count of bases not matched to a gene: 8. Germline V gene sequence: CDR1 SGHTA, CDR2 FQGNSA. The CDR3 contains 15 residues. The CDR3 bases are TGTGCCAGCAGCCTGGGACTAGGGTCGGCCTACGAGCAGTACTTC. This gives the protein CASSLGLGSAYEQYF.

The chain recombines TRBV6-4 with TRBJ2-7; no definite D call. Deletions cut 11 bases from V and 4 bases from J, with 15 bases between. In germline, CDR1 is MRHNA, CDR2 SNTAGT. The CDR3 runs to 12 residues. The CDR3 loop is CAGRREGYEQYF. The CDR3, as DNA: TGTGCCGGGCGCCGTGAAGGTTACGAGCAGTACTTC.

The chain uses TRBV4-1 and TRBJ2-7; 8 bases match TRBD1. With 3 bases clipped from V and 2 bases from J, the junction kept 6 bases outside the gene matches. Germline assignment: CDR1 MGHRA and CDR2 YSYEKL. CDR3 length equals 15 residues. DNA of the CDR3: TGCGCCAGCAGCCATCCGGGACAGGCAACCTACGAGCAGTACTTC. It is translated as CASSHPGQATYEQYF.

The chain links TRBV19 to TRBJ1-5; D might be TRBD1 (5 bases). CDR3 length: 15 residues. Germline assignment: CDR1 LNHDA and CDR2 SQIVND (reference sequence). Trimming pared 6 bases from V and 0 bases from J, leaving 12 bases between. The chain's CDR3 is CASSQIGVSNQPQHF. In DNA form, the CDR3 reads TGTGCCAGTAGCCAGATAGGGGTTAGCAATCAGCCCCAGCATTTT.

This clone was detected only a few times. This chain uses TRBV7-2 with TRBJ2-3; D not certain. CDR3 length equals 12 residues. Germline assignment: CDR1 SGHTA and CDR2 FQGNSA. V lost 1 base to trimming and J lost 5 bases, with 4 bases between them. The CDR3 reads CASSLEVDTQYF. The CDR3 nucleotides are TGTGCCAGCAGCTTAGAAGTAGATACGCAGTATTTT.

The gene calls are TRBV5-6 and TRBJ2-7; 11 bases are a match to TRBD2. The junction had 5 bases not matched to a gene; V was cut back by 1 base and J by 5 bases. Germline V lookup: CDR1 SGHDT, CDR2 YYEEEE. The CDR3 is made up of 15 amino acids. CDR3 coding DNA: TGTGCCAGCAGCTTGTTAGCGGGAGGGCCCCACGAGCAGTACTTC. Protein sequence: CASSLLAGGPHEQYF.

This clone has just one count. The genes are TRBV28 and TRBJ2-7, with D possibly TRBD1 on 5 matching bases. Germline lookup yields CDR1 MDHEN and CDR2 SYDVKM. This CDR3 has 15 residues. The V end lost 4 bases, the J end lost 0 bases, and 13 bases lay between the germline ends. The CDR3 loop reads CASSSPRQSSYEQYF. CDR3 coding DNA: TGTGCCAGCAGTTCCCCACGACAGAGCTCCTACGAGCAGTACTTC.

The chain recombines TRBV7-2 with TRBJ1-1; D unclear. Germline loops: CDR1 SGHTA, CDR2 FQGNSA. Between the trimmed V and J ends, which lost 4 bases and 6 bases, there was a span of 9 bases. The CDR3 spans 12 residues. The CDR3 DNA reads as TGTGCCAGCAGCTCCCCCGGAGCTGAAGCTTTCTTT. Translation gives CASSSPGAEAFF.